These T cell receptor beta chains were read from a single sample in a study of blood T cell repertoires in COVID-19. Repertoires were generated with immunoSEQ multiplex PCR, while TCRdb's copy carries only in-frame clones and drops some. The table records around 480,000 clones, 87% of them present only once. Sequenced input: PBMCs or T cells enriched from blood (not recorded which). Receptors were obtained from a woman aged 18-35 years who had recovered from COVID-19. CDR3s include the opening cysteine and the closing phenylalanine or tryptophan. D genes are given only for firm matches. Clone size is given for some rows only: seen once, a few or many times, or a class if the clone is expanded.

TRBV19	.	once	TRBJ2-2	CASSILEPSGELFF	TGTGCCAGTAGTATCCTTGAGCCGTCCGGGGAGCTGTTTTTT
TRBV6-1	.	.	TRBJ1-5	CASSENREGNQPQHF	TGTGCCAGCAGTGAAAACAGGGAAGGCAATCAGCCCCAGCATTTT
TRBV5-1	.	.	TRBJ2-2	CASSRVTGLAGELFF	TGCGCCAGCAGCCGAGTAACAGGGCTGGCCGGGGAGCTGTTTTTT
TRBV5-1	.	.	TRBJ2-3	CASSFQGSRDTQYF	TGCGCCAGCAGCTTTCAGGGGAGCAGGGATACGCAGTATTTT
TRBV27	TRBD1	.	TRBJ2-2	CASRNSGTVTGELFF	TGTGCCAGCAGGAACTCCGGGACAGTCACCGGGGAGCTGTTTTTT
TRBV7-9	.	.	TRBJ1-2	CASSPQQGAGYTF	TGTGCCAGCAGCCCTCAACAGGGTGCTGGCTACACCTTC
TRBV12-3/TRBV12-4	.	.	TRBJ1-2	CASSFSLTGYTF	TGTGCCAGCAGTTTTAGCCTGACGGGCTACACCTTC
TRBV5-1	.	.	TRBJ2-3	CASSLGTPSTDTQYF	TGCGCCAGCAGCTTGGGGACTCCTAGCACAGATACGCAGTATTTT
TRBV30	.	.	TRBJ1-1	CAWSTLEGTEAFF	TGTGCCTGGAGCACGTTAGAGGGCACTGAAGCTTTCTTT
TRBV11-2	.	.	TRBJ1-4	CASSPTQAGTGEKLFF	TGTGCCAGCAGCCCAACCCAGGCCGGGACTGGGGAAAAACTGTTTTTT
TRBV6-4	.	.	TRBJ1-1	CASSDEGENTEAFF	TGTGCCAGCAGTGATGAGGGGGAGAACACTGAAGCTTTCTTT
TRBV4-1	.	once	TRBJ1-1	CASSQDQGLNTEAFF	TGCGCCAGCAGCCAAGATCAGGGGCTGAACACTGAAGCTTTCTTT
TRBV5-1	.	.	TRBJ2-7	CASSLLLAGEQYF	TGCGCCAGCAGCTTGTTGCTAGCAGGCGAGCAGTACTTC
TRBV29-1	.	.	TRBJ1-2	CSVEASYGYTF	TGCAGCGTTGAAGCCAGCTATGGCTACACCTTC
TRBV5-1	.	.	TRBJ1-1	CASTALGGSAEAFF	TGCGCCAGCACGGCTTTAGGGGGTAGCGCTGAAGCTTTCTTT
TRBV6-5	.	once	TRBJ1-1	CASSLTGLNTEAFF	TGTGCCAGCAGTTTGACAGGACTGAACACTGAAGCTTTCTTT
TRBV4-1	.	.	TRBJ2-7	CASSTQQGRAYEQYF	TGCGCCAGCAGTACTCAACAGGGAAGGGCCTACGAGCAGTACTTC
TRBV10-1	.	.	TRBJ2-3	CASSGQLSTDTQYF	TGCGCCAGCAGTGGACAGCTCAGCACAGATACGCAGTATTTT
TRBV10-2	TRBD2	once	TRBJ2-5	CASSVEAGGLQETQYF	TGCGCCAGCAGTGTCGAAGCGGGGGGGCTCCAAGAGACCCAGTACTTC
TRBV7-9	TRBD1	.	TRBJ1-4	CASTTGEDEKLFF	TGTGCCAGCACGACAGGGGAGGATGAAAAACTGTTTTTT
TRBV5-1	TRBD1	.	TRBJ2-7	CASSLEQGASYEQYF	TGCGCCAGCAGCTTGGAACAGGGGGCGTCTTACGAGCAGTACTTC
TRBV3-1/TRBV3-2	TRBD2	.	TRBJ2-3	CASSLGRLAGGLSKFTDTQYF	TGTGCCAGCAGCCTGGGGAGATTGGCGGGGGGGCTCTCTAAATTCACAGATACGCAGTATTTT
TRBV7-9	.	once	TRBJ1-1	CASTSDIPARAFF	TGTGCCAGCACCTCGGACATCCCAGCAAGAGCTTTCTTT
TRBV20-1	.	.	TRBJ2-5	CSASRAAREIQETQYF	TGCAGTGCTAGTAGGGCCGCACGGGAAATACAAGAGACCCAGTACTTC
TRBV20-1	.	once	TRBJ2-3	CSASMARWGTDTQYF	TGCAGTGCTAGTATGGCTAGATGGGGCACAGATACGCAGTATTTT
TRBV6-1	.	.	TRBJ1-2	CASSEFRGYGDYGYTF	TGTGCCAGCAGTGAATTCCGGGGGTATGGGGACTATGGCTACACCTTC
TRBV6-2/TRBV6-3	TRBD2	.	TRBJ2-3	CASSAYPSSGADTQYF	TGTGCCAGCAGTGCATACCCGAGTAGCGGGGCAGATACGCAGTATTTT
TRBV5-1	TRBD1	few	TRBJ1-4	CASADPQGAKEKLFF	TGCGCCAGCGCCGATCCACAGGGGGCGAAGGAAAAACTGTTTTTT
TRBV3-1/TRBV3-2	.	few	TRBJ1-1	CASSRGQGPEAFF	TGTGCCAGCAGCCGAGGGCAGGGGCCTGAAGCTTTCTTT
TRBV19	TRBD1	.	TRBJ1-1	CASGTGDTEAFF	TGTGCCAGCGGGACAGGGGACACTGAAGCTTTCTTT
TRBV6-6	TRBD1	.	TRBJ1-2	CASSPPGQVFSADGYTF	TGTGCCAGCAGTCCTCCGGGACAGGTTTTTTCTGCGGACGGCTACACCTTC
TRBV7-9	TRBD2	.	TRBJ2-3	CASSPSSGGADTQYF	TGTGCCAGCAGCCCATCTAGCGGGGGGGCCGATACGCAGTATTTT
TRBV6-5	TRBD1	.	TRBJ1-3	CASRGTGTGNTIYF	TGTGCCAGCAGGGGGACAGGTACTGGAAACACCATATATTTT
TRBV5-1	.	.	TRBJ1-4	CASSRQASNEKLFF	TGCGCCAGCAGCCGACAGGCTTCTAATGAAAAACTGTTTTTT
TRBV5-4	.	.	TRBJ2-2	CASSLSEGRNTGELFF	TGTGCCAGCAGCTTGTCCGAAGGGAGGAACACCGGGGAGCTGTTTTTT
TRBV5-4	.	.	TRBJ2-5	CASSSLFGSASETQYF	TGTGCCAGCAGCTCTCTGTTCGGGAGTGCCAGTGAGACCCAGTACTTC
TRBV7-9	.	.	TRBJ1-6	CASSREENSPLHF	TGTGCCAGCAGTAGGGAGGAGAATTCACCCCTCCACTTT
TRBV18	.	once	TRBJ1-1	CASSLGQHTEAFF	TGTGCCAGCTCACTCGGACAGCACACTGAAGCTTTCTTT
TRBV18	.	once	TRBJ1-4	CASSQLTGLNEKLFF	TGTGCCAGCTCACAGCTAACAGGTCTCAATGAAAAACTGTTTTTT
TRBV28	.	.	TRBJ1-1	CASSFFRGSTEAFF	TGTGCCAGCAGTTTCTTCCGGGGTAGCACTGAAGCTTTCTTT
TRBV10-1	TRBD1	.	TRBJ1-1	CASSDYRGTEAFF	TGCGCCAGCAGTGATTACAGGGGAACTGAAGCTTTCTTT
TRBV28	.	.	TRBJ1-2	CASSQVLSRDGYTF	TGTGCCAGCAGTCAAGTCCTATCCCGGGATGGCTACACCTTC